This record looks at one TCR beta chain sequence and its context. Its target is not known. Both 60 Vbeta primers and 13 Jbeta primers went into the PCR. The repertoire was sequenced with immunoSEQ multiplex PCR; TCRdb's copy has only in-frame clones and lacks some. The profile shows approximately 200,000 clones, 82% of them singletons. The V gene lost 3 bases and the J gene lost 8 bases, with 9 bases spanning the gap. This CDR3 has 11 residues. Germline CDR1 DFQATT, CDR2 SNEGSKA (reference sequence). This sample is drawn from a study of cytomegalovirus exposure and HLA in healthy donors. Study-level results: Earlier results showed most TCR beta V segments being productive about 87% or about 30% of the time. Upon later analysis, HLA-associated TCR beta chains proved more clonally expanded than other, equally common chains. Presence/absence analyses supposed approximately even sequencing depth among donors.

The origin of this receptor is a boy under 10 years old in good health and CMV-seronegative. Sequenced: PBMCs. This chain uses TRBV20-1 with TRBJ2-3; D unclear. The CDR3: CSASRVGTQYF. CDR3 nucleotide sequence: TGCAGTGCTAGTCGAGTCGGTACGCAGTATTTT.